Below are 11 T cell receptor beta chains sequenced from a single sample in a study of shared clonotypes between healthy human individuals (dated by TCRdb to 2018 to 2021). Libraries were made using the immunoSEQ multiplex PCR assay. Sourced from immuneACCESS, this table was stored by TCRdb with only in-frame sequences that have V and J called. A share of the clones is absent; for the studies checked, an unresolved V gene accounts for under half, and the remainder has no known explanation. The sample table records 2 million to 2.5 million clones; 95% of these occur just once. The top ten clonotypes cover around 0.13% of the sample. The sequencing input was naive CD4+ T cells sorted from blood. The cell subset or site label on this specimen signifies: CD45RA+ positively selected. These TCRs come from a man between 18 and 35 years old in good health.

In this sample, this clone turned up once. J is TRBJ1-4 and V is TRBV11-2; 10 bases fit TRBD1. V shed 2 bases and J 6 bases; nucleotides not matched to a gene: 12. Germline assignment: CDR1 SGHAT and CDR2 FQNNGV. There are 18 residues in the CDR3. The CDR3 loop reads CASSLSGRVGTGDEKLFF. CDR3 bases: TGTGCCAGCAGCTTATCGGGAAGGGTCGGGACAGGGGATGAAAAACTGTTTTTT.

This rearrangement joins TRBV7-2 to TRBJ2-3, with 9 positions matching TRBD2. V was clipped by 2 bases and J by 5 bases; unmatched bases: 14. Germline V gene sequence: CDR1 SGHTA, CDR2 FQGNSA. The CDR3 has 18 amino acids. The CDR3 region has the DNA TGTGCCAGCAGCTTACTACTAGCGGGCCTCCCAGGTGTAGATACGCAGTATTTT. Translating it yields CASSLLLAGLPGVDTQYF.

A word on this clone: The sample carries other DNA sequences with the same CDR3. The rearrangement joins TRBV19 to TRBJ1-2; 9 nucleotides agree with TRBD1. Germline V gene lookup returns CDR1 LNHDA and CDR2 SQIVND (reference sequence). The CDR3 has 13 residues. V dropped 4 bases and J dropped 4; count of bases not matched to a gene: 1. CDR3 sequence: CASSRDRAYGYTF. CDR3 sequence (DNA): TGTGCCAGTAGTAGGGACAGGGCCTATGGCTACACCTTC.

This clone was counted once. This chain joins TRBV9 and TRBJ2-2; possibly TRBD2 for D (6 bases). Trimming shortened V by 4 bases and J by 7 bases, and 20 bases separated the two germline ends. The CDR3 totals 16 residues. CDR1 and CDR2 from the germline V gene are SGDLS and YYNGEE. In nucleotides, the CDR3 is TGTGCCAGCAGCCCCGGCCTTGTCGGGGGAATCGGGGAGCTGTTTTTT. Encoded protein: CASSPGLVGGIGELFF.

The chain carries TRBV9 and TRBJ2-5, with D maybe TRBD2 (6 bases). The germline V gene encodes CDR1 SGDLS and CDR2 YYNGEE. Trimming cost V 0 bases and J 5 bases, with 14 bases left between them. CDR3 length equals 15 residues. The CDR3 nucleotides are TGTGCCAGCAGCGTAGAGCCGGCAGGGAGGGAGACCCAGTACTTC. Translated: CASSVEPAGRETQYF.

This rearrangement joins TRBV6-1 to TRBJ1-6; D gene uncertain. Looked up from germline, CDR1 is MNHNS and CDR2 is SASEGT. Trimming took 6 bases from V and 8 from J, leaving 8 bases between them. This CDR3 contains 12 residues. CDR3 in amino acids: CASRISDSPLHF. DNA of the CDR3: TGTGCCAGCAGAATCTCCGATTCACCCCTCCACTTT.

This chain uses TRBV6-5 with TRBJ1-4, with unresolved D. CDR3 size: 14 residues. V was shortened by 6 bases and J by 3 bases, with 11 bases between the two germline ends. Germline CDR1 and CDR2: MNHEY and SVGAGI. This CDR3 reads CASSPVGSNEKLFF. In DNA form, the CDR3 reads TGTGCCAGCAGCCCGGTTGGATCTAATGAAAAACTGTTTTTT.

The V gene is TRBV27, the J gene TRBJ1-1, with 7 bases lining up with TRBD1. Germline V gene lookup returns CDR1 MNHEY and CDR2 SMNVEV (reference sequence). This CDR3 comprises 15 residues. V was clipped by 0 bases and J by 4 bases; unmatched bases: 5. The CDR3 loop is CASSLSTGRSTEAFF. The CDR3 DNA is TGTGCCAGCAGTTTATCGACAGGGAGGTCCACTGAAGCTTTCTTT.

The rearrangement links TRBV30 to TRBJ2-2, with a tentative D call TRBD1 (6 bases). Germline V gene lookup returns CDR1 GTSNPN and CDR2 SVGIG (reference sequence). The CDR3 sequence is 12 residues long. V lost 3 bases, J lost 8 bases, and 10 bases lay in between. The CDR3 DNA follows: TGTGCCTGGAGCTCAGGGGTAGGGGAGCTGTTTTTT. The encoded protein is CAWSSGVGELFF.

The V and J genes are TRBV28 and TRBJ2-7; the match to TRBD2 covers 7 bases. Per germline, CDR1 MDHEN and CDR2 SYDVKM. The CDR3 has 14 amino acids. With V trimmed by 4 bases and J by 4 bases, 7 bases remained unmatched. CDR3 sequence reads: CASSSAGGRYEQYF. CDR3 in DNA: TGTGCCAGCAGTTCCGCCGGCGGGAGATACGAGCAGTACTTC.

The chain links TRBV29-1 to TRBJ1-2; 8 bases agree with TRBD1. The CDR3 length is 13 residues. CDR1 and CDR2 (germline): SQVTM, ANQGSEA. V dropped 7 bases and J dropped 7; count of bases not matched to a gene: 11. CDR3 sequence: CSAQGAGISGYTF. The DNA of the CDR3 is TGCAGCGCGCAGGGGGCGGGTATCTCTGGCTACACCTTC. Drawing the rest from reference TRBV29-1 and TRBJ1-2, the complete variable domain is SAVISQKPSRDICQRGTSLTIQCQVDSQVTMMFWYRQQPGQSLTLIATANQGSEATYESGFVIDKFPISRPNLTFSTLTVSNMSPEDSSIYLCSAQGAGISGYTFGSGTRLTVV.